This T cell receptor (beta chain) was identified in a study of T-cell memory formation after mild COVID-19. Study-wide findings and caveats: Clones that contracted from day 15 to 85 were balanced CD4/CD8, while later expanders leaned CD4+. CD4+ contracting clones were mainly CM and EM; CD8+ ones, EMRA.

TCRdb reprocessed the 5' RACE reads with MiXCR, giving one entry per CDR3 protein. The sample includes some 88,000 distinct CDR3 sequences, about 23% seen only once; the top ten take about 40%. The CDR3 extends over 14 amino acids. V was trimmed by 0 bases and J by 2 bases, leaving 7 bases between them. This clonotype was observed a few times. Its antigen is not known. Sequenced input: PBMCs or a T cell subset sorted from them (not recorded which). The TCR originated in a man younger than 35 who had mild COVID-19 (a few samples of this study predate the infection). Cell type and time point are not known. V and J are TRBV12-3 or TRBV12-4 and TRBJ2-5; no reliable D call. The CDR3 spells CASSLAPGQETQYF. DNA for the CDR3: TGTGCCAGCAGTTTAGCGCCCGGGCAAGAGACCCAGTACTTC.